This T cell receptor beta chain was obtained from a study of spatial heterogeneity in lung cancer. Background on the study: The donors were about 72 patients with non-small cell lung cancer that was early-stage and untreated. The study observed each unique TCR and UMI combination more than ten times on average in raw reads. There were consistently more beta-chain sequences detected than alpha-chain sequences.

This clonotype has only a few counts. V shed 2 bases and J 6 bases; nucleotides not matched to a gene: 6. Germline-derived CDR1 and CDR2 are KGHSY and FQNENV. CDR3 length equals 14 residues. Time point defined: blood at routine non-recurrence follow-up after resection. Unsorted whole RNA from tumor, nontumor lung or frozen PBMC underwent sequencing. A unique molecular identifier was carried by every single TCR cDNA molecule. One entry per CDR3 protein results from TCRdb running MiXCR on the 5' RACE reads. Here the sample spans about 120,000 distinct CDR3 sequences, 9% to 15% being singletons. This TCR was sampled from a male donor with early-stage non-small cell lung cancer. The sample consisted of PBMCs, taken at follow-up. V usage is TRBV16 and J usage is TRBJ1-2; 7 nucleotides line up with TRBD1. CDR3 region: CASSQGRGRDGYTF. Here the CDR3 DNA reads TGTGCCAGCAGCCAAGGGAGGGGGCGCGATGGCTACACCTTC.